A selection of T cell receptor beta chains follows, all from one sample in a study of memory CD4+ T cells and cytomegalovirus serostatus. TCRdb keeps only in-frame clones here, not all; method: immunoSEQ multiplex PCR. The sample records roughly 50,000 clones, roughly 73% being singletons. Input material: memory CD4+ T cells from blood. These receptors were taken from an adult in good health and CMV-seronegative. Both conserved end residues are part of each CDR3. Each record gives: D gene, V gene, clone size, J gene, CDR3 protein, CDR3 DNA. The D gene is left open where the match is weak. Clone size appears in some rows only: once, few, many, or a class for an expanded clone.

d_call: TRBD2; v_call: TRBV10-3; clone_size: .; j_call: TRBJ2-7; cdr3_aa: CAIKASGYEQYF; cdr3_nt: TGTGCCATCAAGGCTAGCGGCTACGAGCAGTACTTC
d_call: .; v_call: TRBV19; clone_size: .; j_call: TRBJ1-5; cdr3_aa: CASRYYSDGNQPQHF; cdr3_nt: TGTGCCAGTAGGTATTATAGTGACGGAAATCAGCCCCAGCATTTT
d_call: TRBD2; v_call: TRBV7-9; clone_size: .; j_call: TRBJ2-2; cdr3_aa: CASTLAVGELFF; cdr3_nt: TGTGCCAGCACACTAGCGGTCGGGGAGCTGTTTTTT
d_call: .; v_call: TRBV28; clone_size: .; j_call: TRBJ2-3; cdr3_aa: CASSLAGAINTQYF; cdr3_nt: TGTGCCAGCAGTTTGGCGGGGGCGATAAATACGCAGTATTTT
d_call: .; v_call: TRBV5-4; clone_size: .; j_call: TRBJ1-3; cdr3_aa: CASSPDRPSGNTIYF; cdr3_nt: TGTGCCAGCAGCCCTGACAGGCCCTCTGGAAACACCATATATTTT
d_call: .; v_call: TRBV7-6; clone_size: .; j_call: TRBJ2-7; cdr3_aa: CASSWGSTYEQYF; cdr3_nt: TGTGCCAGCAGCTGGGGATCCACCTACGAGCAGTACTTC
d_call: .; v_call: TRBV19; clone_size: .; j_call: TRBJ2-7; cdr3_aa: CASSKGDTLREQYF; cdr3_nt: TGTGCCAGTAGTAAAGGAGACACCCTACGGGAGCAGTACTTC
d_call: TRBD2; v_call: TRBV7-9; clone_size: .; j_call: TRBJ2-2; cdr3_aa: CASSLRQGGPGELFF; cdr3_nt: TGTGCCAGCAGCTTAAGGCAGGGAGGGCCCGGGGAGCTGTTTTTT
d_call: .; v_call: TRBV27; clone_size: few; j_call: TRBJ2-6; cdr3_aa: CASSFSPSGANVLTF; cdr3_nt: TGTGCCAGCAGTTTTTCTCCGTCTGGGGCCAACGTCCTGACTTTC
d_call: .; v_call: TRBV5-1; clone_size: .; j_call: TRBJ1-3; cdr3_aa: CASSSGASGNTIYF; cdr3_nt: TGCGCCAGCAGTTCAGGGGCGTCTGGAAACACCATATATTTT
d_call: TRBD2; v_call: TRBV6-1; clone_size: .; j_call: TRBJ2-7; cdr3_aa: CASSELAGGLPYEQYF; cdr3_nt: TGTGCCAGCAGTGAATTAGCGGGGGGCCTCCCCTACGAGCAGTACTTC
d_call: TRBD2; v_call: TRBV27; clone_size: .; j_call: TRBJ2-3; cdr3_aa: CASSFRASGTTDTQYF; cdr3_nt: TGTGCCAGCAGTTTTCGAGCTAGCGGTACCACAGATACGCAGTATTTT
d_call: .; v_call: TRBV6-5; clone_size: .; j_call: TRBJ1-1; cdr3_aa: CASSYPSGGSLTEAFF; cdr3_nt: TGTGCCAGCAGTTACCCCTCGGGAGGTAGTCTCACTGAAGCTTTCTTT